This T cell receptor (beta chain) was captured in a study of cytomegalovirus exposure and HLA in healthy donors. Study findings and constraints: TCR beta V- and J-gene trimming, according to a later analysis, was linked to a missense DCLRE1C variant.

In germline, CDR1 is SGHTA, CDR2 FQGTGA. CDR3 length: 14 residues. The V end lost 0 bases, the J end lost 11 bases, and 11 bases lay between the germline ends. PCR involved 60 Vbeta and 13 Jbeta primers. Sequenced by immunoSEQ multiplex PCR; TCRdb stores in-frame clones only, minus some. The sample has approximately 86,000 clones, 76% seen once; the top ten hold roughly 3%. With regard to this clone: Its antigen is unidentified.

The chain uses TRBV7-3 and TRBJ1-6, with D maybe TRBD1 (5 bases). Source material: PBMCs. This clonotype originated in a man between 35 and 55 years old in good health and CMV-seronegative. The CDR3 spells CASSLTPDSTPLHF. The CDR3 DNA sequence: TGTGCCAGCAGCTTAACACCAGACAGTACACCCCTCCACTTT.